This TCR beta chain was sequenced in a study of shared T cell receptors in the human thymus. J was trimmed by 9 bases and V by 5 bases; bases with no gene match: 14. Germline CDR1 reads SGHVT; CDR2 reads SQSDAQ. There are 16 residues in the CDR3. The table came from immunoSEQ multiplex PCR; TCRdb's copy has only in-frame clones and leaves some out. The sample lists hundreds of thousands of clones, 70% to 90% occurring once. The same data also contributed to another study, on human thymus T cells. That investigation notes: Donors were healthy Finnish infants having corrective surgery for congenital heart defects. Corrective cardiac operations yielded the resected thymus tissue. Biased V and J segment usage appeared in thymus and peripheral blood. Related research has reported that thymic repertoires overlap highly among unrelated individuals.

The genes are TRBV7-4 and TRBJ2-1, with 9 nucleotides matching TRBD2. This TCR came from a boy younger than two with a congenital heart defect. The sample taken for sequencing was thymocytes. The CDR3 coding sequence is TGTGCCAGCAGCCCAGGGGCTAGCGGGAATTTGAGTGAGCAGTTCTTC. It is translated as CASSPGASGNLSEQFF.